This is a list of T cell receptor beta chains from one sample in a study of neurological immune-mediated disorders. TCRdb reanalysed the 5' RACE reads using MiXCR and keeps one entry per CDR3 protein. The sample includes over 60,000 distinct CDR3 sequences, about 5% seen only once; the top ten take about 2.2%. Sequencing was done on a sample of PBMCs. These receptors all stem from a woman aged 70-85 years with multiple sclerosis. The CDR3 runs from the conserved cysteine through the conserved F or W. A D gene is named only where the DNA matches it firmly. Size values are once, few and many counts, or a class for expanded clones, and some rows have none.

size	D	V	J	DNA	CDR3
many	.	TRBV7-8	TRBJ2-5	TGTGCCAGCAGCGGCGGTGGGGAGACCCAGTACTTC	CASSGGGETQYF
.	.	TRBV20-1	TRBJ1-1	TGCAGTGCTAGATACGACACTGAAGCTTTCTTT	CSARYDTEAFF
many	.	TRBV5-1	TRBJ1-2	TGCGCCAGCAGCTTGGGGGACTCACAAACCACCTATGGCTACACCTTC	CASSLGDSQTTYGYTF
few	.	TRBV6-2/TRBV6-3	TRBJ1-5	TGTGCCAGCAGTTACGCCGACCTTAGCAATCAGCCCCAGCATTTT	CASSYADLSNQPQHF
.	TRBD1	TRBV7-8	TRBJ2-2	TGTGCCAGCAGCTTGGGACAGGGATTGTACACCGGGGAGCTGTTTTTT	CASSLGQGLYTGELFF
many	.	TRBV3-1	TRBJ2-1	TGTGCCAGCAGCCACCTTAGCGTGAATGAGCAGTTCTTC	CASSHLSVNEQFF
many	.	TRBV18	TRBJ1-5	TGTGCCAGCTCACCAGCAGGACATCAGCCCCAGCATTTT	CASSPAGHQPQHF
few	TRBD1	TRBV20-1	TRBJ2-3	TGCAGTGCTAGAAGGGGGCCAGATACGCAGTATTTT	CSARRGPDTQYF
few	.	TRBV4-1	TRBJ1-1	TGCGCCAGCAGCCGTCGTGGGGTGTTCACTGAAGCTTTCTTT	CASSRRGVFTEAFF
many	TRBD2	TRBV12-3/TRBV12-4	TRBJ2-3	TGTGCCAGCAGATCCCTGACTCTAGCGGGCGGCACAGATACGCAGTATTTT	CASRSLTLAGGTDTQYF
many	.	TRBV9	TRBJ2-7	TGTGCCAGCAGCGTCACCCCAAGGTTCGAGCAGTACTTC	CASSVTPRFEQYF
many	.	TRBV5-1	TRBJ2-7	TGCGCCAGCAGCACGGACGGGAGCTCCTACGAGCAGTACTTC	CASSTDGSSYEQYF
many	TRBD1	TRBV12-3/TRBV12-4	TRBJ1-5	TGTGCCAGCACTACCGGACAGGGAACGGTCGGGAGCAATCAGCCCCAGCATTTT	CASTTGQGTVGSNQPQHF
many	TRBD2	TRBV7-2	TRBJ2-5	TGTGCCAGCAGCTTAGGGGCTAGCGGGAGGGCGGGGACCCAGTACTTC	CASSLGASGRAGTQYF
many	TRBD1	TRBV20-1	TRBJ1-1	TGCAGTGCTAGAGATCAGGGCAGGGGGCGAATTGAAGCTTTCTTT	CSARDQGRGRIEAFF
many	.	TRBV7-2	TRBJ2-1	TGTGCCAGCAGCTTGCATAGACTAGAAGAGCAGTTCTTC	CASSLHRLEEQFF
many	TRBD1	TRBV5-1	TRBJ2-7	TGCGCCAGCAGCGCTACTGACAGGGGCCACTACGAGCAGTACTTC	CASSATDRGHYEQYF
many	.	TRBV7-2	TRBJ2-3	TGTGCCAGCAGCTTAGCATTCAAGCAGGCGCAGTATTTT	CASSLAFKQAQYF
.	TRBD1	TRBV12-3/TRBV12-4	TRBJ2-2	TGTGCCAGCAGTTATTCGACAGGGTGGGCCGGGGAGCTGTTTTTT	CASSYSTGWAGELFF
many	.	TRBV27	TRBJ2-7	TGTGCCAGCAGTTTTGGTCTGAGGTACTCCTACGAGCAGTACTTC	CASSFGLRYSYEQYF
.	.	TRBV5-8	TRBJ1-1	TGTGCCAGCAGCAAACGGTCGAACACTGAAGCTTTCTTT	CASSKRSNTEAFF
many	TRBD1	TRBV7-9	TRBJ2-1	TGTGCCAGCAGCTTAGCTAAGGGGTCACAGGGGGCTATTTACAATGAGCAGTTCTTC	CASSLAKGSQGAIYNEQFF
many	.	TRBV7-9	TRBJ2-5	TGTGCCAGCAGCTCTAATTCAGCCCAAGAGACCCAGTACTTC	CASSSNSAQETQYF
many	.	TRBV3-1	TRBJ2-3	TGTGCCAGCAGCCAAGATAGCGCCACAGATACGCAGTATTTT	CASSQDSATDTQYF
many	.	TRBV20-1	TRBJ2-1	TGCAGTGCTAGCCCTTGGACCGTAGGTAATGAGCAGTTCTTC	CSASPWTVGNEQFF
many	.	TRBV6-5	TRBJ2-1	TGTGCCAGCAGTTACTCGCGTCTTTATTACAATGAGCAGTTCTTC	CASSYSRLYYNEQFF
few	.	TRBV5-1	TRBJ2-7	TGCGCCAGCAGCTTCACAGGCCCGCTCGGGAACGAGCAGTACTTC	CASSFTGPLGNEQYF
many	.	TRBV28	TRBJ1-2	TGTGCCAGCAGGTCCGAAGTGGTGGGTGGCTACACCTTC	CASRSEVVGGYTF
many	.	TRBV20-1	TRBJ2-7	TGCAGTGCAAACGACCCCGGGACACCTTCCCGACCCTCCTACGAGCAGTACTTC	CSANDPGTPSRPSYEQYF
many	.	TRBV20-1	TRBJ2-3	TGCAGTGCTAGAGGTCGAGCGCGTACTAGCACAGATACGCAGTATTTT	CSARGRARTSTDTQYF
few	.	TRBV12-3/TRBV12-4	TRBJ1-4	TGTGCCAGCAGACAACGAGAAAAAGAGGGGGAAAAACTGTTTTTT	CASRQREKEGEKLFF
many	.	TRBV29-1	TRBJ1-2	TGCAGCGCTGACGGAGCAGGGGAAGGCTACACCTTC	CSADGAGEGYTF
many	TRBD2	TRBV20-1	TRBJ2-1	TGCAGTGCTAGAGGACTAGCGGGAGGGGACAATGAGCAGTTCTTC	CSARGLAGGDNEQFF
many	TRBD2	TRBV5-1	TRBJ2-1	TGCGCCAGCAGGTCCGGGACTAGCGGTAGTTGGTTCTTC	CASRSGTSGSWFF
many	.	TRBV7-2	TRBJ1-1	TGTGCCAGCAGCTTAGGAGACCTGAACACTGAAGCTTTCTTT	CASSLGDLNTEAFF
many	TRBD2	TRBV12-3/TRBV12-4	TRBJ2-6	TGTGCCAGCAGCCCCGCGAGCGGGAGTCCTGGGGCCAACGTCCTGACTTTC	CASSPASGSPGANVLTF
many	.	TRBV2	TRBJ2-2	TGTGCCAGCCGCCGTATGGGGGGACCTAACACCGGGGAGCTGTTTTTT	CASRRMGGPNTGELFF
many	.	TRBV12-3/TRBV12-4	TRBJ2-4	TGTGCCAGCAGGGACCTAGGGGGCAAAAACATTCAGTACTTC	CASRDLGGKNIQYF
many	.	TRBV20-1	TRBJ2-1	TGCAGTGCTCCCCTAGTGGAGATTTTTTACTCCTACAATGAGCAGTTCTTC	CSAPLVEIFYSYNEQFF
many	.	TRBV5-1	TRBJ2-5	TGCGCCAGCAGCGAAGTCCAAGAGACCCAGTACTTC	CASSEVQETQYF
many	TRBD1	TRBV29-1	TRBJ2-1	TGCAGCGTTGGGTTCAGGGGGCGCGTCAATGAGCAGTTCTTC	CSVGFRGRVNEQFF
many	.	TRBV12-3/TRBV12-4	TRBJ2-3	TGTGCCAGCAGGGCCGGGGCGCGGGATACGCAGTATTTT	CASRAGARDTQYF
many	TRBD1	TRBV29-1	TRBJ2-7	TGCAGCGCGGACAGGGGGTACGAGCAGTACTTC	CSADRGYEQYF
many	.	TRBV20-1	TRBJ2-1	TGCAGTGCTAGAGATTGGAGGGGACCCCTTCCCGAGAATGAGCAGTTCTTC	CSARDWRGPLPENEQFF
many	.	TRBV5-1	TRBJ2-7	TGCGCCAGCAGCTTCAAGGACAGCTACGAGCAGTACTTC	CASSFKDSYEQYF
few	.	TRBV7-2	TRBJ2-1	TGTGCCAGCAGCTTAGTTGGTGGCTCCTACAATGAGCAGTTCTTC	CASSLVGGSYNEQFF
many	TRBD1	TRBV29-1	TRBJ1-3	TGCAGCGTGGTATTAACAGGGGCTGGAAACACCATATATTTT	CSVVLTGAGNTIYF
.	TRBD2	TRBV7-9	TRBJ2-5	TGTGCCAGCAGCTTAGCGGGCCTAGCGGGAGAGACCCAGTACTTC	CASSLAGLAGETQYF
many	TRBD1	TRBV7-2	TRBJ2-4	TGTGCCAGCAGCCCCTGGACAGGGATTGACAAAAACATTCAGTACTTC	CASSPWTGIDKNIQYF
many	.	TRBV12-3/TRBV12-4	TRBJ1-5	TGTGCCAGCAGTTTACAGGGACCCAATCAGCCCCAGCATTTT	CASSLQGPNQPQHF
many	.	TRBV7-2	TRBJ2-6	TGTGCCAGCAGCTTAGGGGGGGGCAGTAATACTGGGGCCAACGTCCTGACTTTC	CASSLGGGSNTGANVLTF
many	.	TRBV7-2	TRBJ2-5	TGTGCCAGCAGCCCCGGTTGGGTGGAGACCCAGTACTTC	CASSPGWVETQYF
many	TRBD1	TRBV5-1	TRBJ2-2	TGCGCCAGGCCCCGGGACAGGGGGACCACCGGGGAGCTGTTTTTT	CARPRDRGTTGELFF